The sequence of this T cell receptor (beta chain) was determined in a study of blood T cell repertoires in COVID-19. With 5 bases removed from V and 5 bases from J, the gap between germline ends came to 12 bases. The germline V gene encodes CDR1 SEHNR and CDR2 FQNEAQ (reference sequence). CDR3 size: 13 residues. Remarks on this clone: Other DNA sequences within the sample encode an identical CDR3.

Per the original methods: Reference gene primers were amplified, and this amplification served to estimate nucleated cell counts. TCRdb's table, derived via immunoSEQ multiplex PCR, lists solely in-frame clones and lacks some. D and trimming come from the DNA, and the V and J calls and clone size come from that table. The data show 400,000 to 500,000 clones, 88% seen once. Participants were aged roughly 18 to 89 years from more than 20 US areas. Cohort allocation depended upon clinical history that participants reported. This chain links TRBV7-9 with TRBJ1-1, with a tentative D call TRBD1 (6 bases). The sequenced sample consisted of PBMCs or T cells enriched from blood (not recorded which). The clonotype originates from a woman in her 40s who had recovered from COVID-19. This chain's CDR3 is CASSKQGGTEAFF. The DNA for the CDR3 is TGTGCCAGCAGCAAACAGGGAGGGACTGAAGCTTTCTTT.